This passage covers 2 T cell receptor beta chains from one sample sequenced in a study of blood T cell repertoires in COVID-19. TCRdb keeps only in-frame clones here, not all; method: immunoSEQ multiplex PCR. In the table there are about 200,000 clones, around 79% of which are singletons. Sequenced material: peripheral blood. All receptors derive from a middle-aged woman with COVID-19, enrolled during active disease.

CDR3 loop: CASSPGTASGYGYTF. As DNA, the CDR3 is TGTGCCAGCAGCCCAGGGACAGCCAGCGGCTATGGCTACACCTTC. The chain uses TRBV7-9 and TRBJ1-2; 7 bases agree with TRBD1. Per germline, CDR1 SEHNR and CDR2 FQNEAQ (reference sequence). CDR3 length: 15 residues. The ends lost 5 bases at V and 4 bases at J; junction bases unmatched: 10.

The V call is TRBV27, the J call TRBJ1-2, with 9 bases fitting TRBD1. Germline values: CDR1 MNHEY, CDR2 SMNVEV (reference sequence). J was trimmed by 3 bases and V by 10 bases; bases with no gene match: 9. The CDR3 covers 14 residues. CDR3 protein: CATTGGSGDYGYTF. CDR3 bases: TGTGCCACCACAGGGGGCTCCGGTGACTATGGCTACACCTTC.